The text below deals with one TCR beta chain. These data are taken from a study of blood T cell repertoires in COVID-19. The overall study: The study drew acute and convalescent COVID-19 samples from the United States, Italy and Spain. Sources were T cells, B-cell-depleted T cells, or PBMCs; the material itself was cDNA or gDNA.

The table came from immunoSEQ multiplex PCR; TCRdb's copy has only in-frame clones and leaves some out. The sample lists more than 120,000 clones, more than 75% occurring once. The ends lost 4 bases at V and 8 bases at J; junction bases unmatched: 15. This CDR3 comprises 17 residues. Germline V gene lookup returns CDR1 SEHNR and CDR2 FQNEAQ (reference sequence). The rearrangement joins TRBV7-9 to TRBJ2-1; 9 positions match TRBD1. The clonotype comes from a man aged 50 to 59 who had recovered from COVID-19. The source material was peripheral blood. The chain's CDR3 is CASSSLGTGTPGDEQFF. The CDR3 region has the DNA TGTGCCAGCAGCTCCCTCGGGACAGGGACCCCGGGGGATGAGCAGTTCTTC. Looking up the rest from reference TRBV7-9 and TRBJ2-1 gives the full variable domain: DTGVSQNPRHKITKRGQNVTFRCDPISEHNRLYWYRQTLGQGPEFLTYFQNEAQLEKSRLLSDRFSAERPKGSFSTLEIQRTEQGDSAMYLCASSSLGTGTPGDEQFFGPGTRLTVL.